This T cell receptor beta chain is from a study of OX40 agonist ivuxolimab in advanced cancers. Overall study context: Patients were treated with intravenous ivuxolimab, dosed at 0.01 to 10 mg/kg and infused every 2 weeks. The study's findings and limits: Nonresponders, in some cases, also had low normalized T-cell clonal expansion. More expanded clones were seen, on average, in CD8+ T cells than in CD4+.

V lost 0 bases and J 5 bases, leaving 14 bases between the germline ends. Germline CDR1 KGHSH, CDR2 LQKENI. There are 15 residues in the CDR3. The protocol was immunoSEQ multiplex PCR, while the TCRdb copy is restricted to in-frame clones and leaves out a portion. The sample contains roughly 92,000 clones, almost 90% of which appear only once. Comment on this clone: The antigen is not known.

This TCR came from an adult with an advanced solid tumor such as melanoma, head and neck, liver or kidney cancer. The sample in question was CD4+ or CD8+ T cells sorted from blood, obtained in a trial of the OX40 agonist ivuxolimab. The chain uses TRBV18 and TRBJ2-7, with D maybe TRBD2 (6 bases). In DNA form, the CDR3 reads TGTGCCAGCTCACCACCATCCGGGAGAGGCAACGAGCAGTACTTC. Protein: CASSPPSGRGNEQYF.